This T cell receptor (beta chain) was identified in a study of post-analysis software for immune sequencing data. Overall study: The study covered relapsing-remitting, secondary progressive and progressive-relapsing courses of multiple sclerosis.

Tagging with unique molecular identifiers was a feature of the TCR beta cDNA libraries. TCRdb called the PCR reads again in MiXCR, with one record for every CDR3 protein. The data contain hundreds of thousands of distinct CDR3 sequences, roughly two fifths of them singletons. General observations from the study: TRBV segments more frequent in patients than in controls numbered five and included TRBV5-6, TRBV5-1 and TRBV20-1. Batch-mates among the samples co-clustered strongly by F measure. In multiple sclerosis, normalized Chao1 diversity was significantly below that of controls.

In regard to this clonotype: The target antigen is unknown.

The germline V gene encodes CDR1 SEHNR and CDR2 FQNEAQ (reference sequence). V dropped 1 base and J dropped 8 bases, with 11 bases sitting between them. This CDR3 contains 13 residues. The source is a girl aged 5 to 17 with multiple sclerosis. The specimen was blood. The chain uses TRBV7-9 and TRBJ1-2, with TRBD1 as a possible D gene (6 bases). As DNA, the CDR3 is TGTGCCAGCAGCTTAGTAGCAGGGGACGGCTACACCTTC. It translates to CASSLVAGDGYTF.